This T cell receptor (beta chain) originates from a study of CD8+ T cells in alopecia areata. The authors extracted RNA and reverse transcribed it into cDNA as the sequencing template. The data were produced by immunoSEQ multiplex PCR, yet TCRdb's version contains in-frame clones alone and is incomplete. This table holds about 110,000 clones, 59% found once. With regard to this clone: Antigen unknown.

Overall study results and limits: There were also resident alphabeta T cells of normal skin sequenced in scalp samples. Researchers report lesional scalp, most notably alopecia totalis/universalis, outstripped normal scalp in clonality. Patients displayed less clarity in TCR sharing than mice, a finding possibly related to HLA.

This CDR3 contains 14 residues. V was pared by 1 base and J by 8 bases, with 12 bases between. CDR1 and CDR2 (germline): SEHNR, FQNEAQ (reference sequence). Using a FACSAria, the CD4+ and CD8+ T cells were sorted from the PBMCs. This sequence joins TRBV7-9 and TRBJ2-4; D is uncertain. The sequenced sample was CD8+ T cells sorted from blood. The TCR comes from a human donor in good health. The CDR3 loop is CASSLVLDLDIQYF. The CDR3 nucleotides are TGTGCCAGCAGCTTAGTGCTGGATTTGGACATTCAGTACTTC.